This TCR beta chain was captured in a study of blood T cell repertoires in COVID-19. Study background: The United States, Italy and Spain were the sources of the acute and convalescent COVID-19 samples. T cells, B-cell-depleted T cells, or PBMCs provided the cDNA or gDNA that served as material.

In the source study's methods: Amplification from reference gene primers served as the basis for estimated nucleated cell counts. Repertoires were generated with immunoSEQ multiplex PCR, while TCRdb's copy carries only in-frame clones and drops some. V, J and clone size derive from that table, while D and trimming were established from the DNA sequence. This table has 90,000 to 120,000 clones, 70% to 80% appearing once. Trimming stripped 1 base from V and 0 bases from J, with 6 bases between. In germline, CDR1 is LNHDA, CDR2 SQIVND (reference sequence). The CDR3 spans 14 residues. The sequenced material came from peripheral blood. The receptor was derived from a man aged 65-85 years with active or convalescent COVID-19. This chain connects TRBV19 to TRBJ1-1; no reliable D call. The CDR3 here is CASSIGQLNTEAFF. In DNA, the CDR3 is TGTGCCAGTAGTATAGGGCAGTTGAACACTGAAGCTTTCTTT.